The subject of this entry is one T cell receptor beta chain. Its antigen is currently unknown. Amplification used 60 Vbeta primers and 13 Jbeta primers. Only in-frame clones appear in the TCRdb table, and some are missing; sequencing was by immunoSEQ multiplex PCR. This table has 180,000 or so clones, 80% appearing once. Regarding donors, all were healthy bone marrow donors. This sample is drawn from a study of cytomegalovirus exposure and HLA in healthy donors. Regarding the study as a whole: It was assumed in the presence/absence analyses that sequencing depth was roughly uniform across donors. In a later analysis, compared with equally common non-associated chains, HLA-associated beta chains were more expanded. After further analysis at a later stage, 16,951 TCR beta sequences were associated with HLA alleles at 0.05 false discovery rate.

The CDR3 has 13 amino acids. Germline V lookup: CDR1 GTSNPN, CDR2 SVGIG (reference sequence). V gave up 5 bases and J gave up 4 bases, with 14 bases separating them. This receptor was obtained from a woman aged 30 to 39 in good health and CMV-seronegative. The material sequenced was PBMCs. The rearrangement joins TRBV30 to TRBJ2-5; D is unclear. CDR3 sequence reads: CAWEFARGETQYF. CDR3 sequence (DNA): TGTGCCTGGGAGTTCGCCCGAGGAGAGACCCAGTACTTC.